This T cell receptor (beta chain) stems from a study of OX40 agonist ivuxolimab in advanced cancers. The CDR3 is 15 amino acids. The germline gives CDR1 SGHAT, CDR2 FQNNGV. V shed 1 base, J shed 7 bases, and the junction held 6 bases outside the gene matches. Assay used: immunoSEQ multiplex PCR; TCRdb lists only in-frame clones, some missing. The repertoire holds 95,000 to 150,000 clones, with just over 90% as singletons. This clonotype originated in an adult with an advanced solid tumor such as melanoma, head and neck, liver or kidney cancer. The V gene is TRBV11-2, the J gene TRBJ2-1; 8 bases are shared with TRBD2. The sample was CD4+ or CD8+ T cells sorted from blood, taken in a trial of the OX40 agonist ivuxolimab. This CDR3 is CASSLGAAGGNEQFF. The CDR3 bases are TGTGCCAGCAGCTTAGGGGCTGCGGGAGGTAATGAGCAGTTCTTC.